This passage covers 31 T cell receptor beta chains from one sample sequenced in a study of blood T cells in healthy people across ages. Next came a second PCR, run for about 7 to 12 cycles, which used a sample-barcoded 5' primer along with a J-beta primer mix. TCRdb reanalysed the 5' RACE reads using MiXCR and keeps one entry per CDR3 protein. This repertoire shows 760,000 or so distinct CDR3 sequences, 20% to 25% found once; its top ten account for under 10%. The sample also formed part of further work on T cells of mothers and their children.

Sequencing was performed on blood. The receptors here all came from a boy younger than 18 in good health.

This clonotype was counted only a few times. The chain has TRBV20-1 and TRBJ2-2; 13 bases are a match to TRBD2. The CDR3 runs 17 residues. J was trimmed by 1 base and V by 5 bases; bases with no gene match: 7. Germline V gene sequence: CDR1 DFQATT, CDR2 SNEGSKA (reference sequence). The CDR3 region has the DNA TGCAGTGCTCCCGGGACTAGCGGGACTTTGAACACCGGGGAGCTGTTTTTT. It is translated as CSAPGTSGTLNTGELFF.

There are a few counts of this clonotype. The chain links TRBV20-1 to TRBJ1-1; D unclear. V lost 6 bases, J lost 0 bases, and 20 bases lay in between. The CDR3 consists of 16 residues. The germline gives CDR1 DFQATT, CDR2 SNEGSKA (reference sequence). CDR3 DNA sequence: TGCAGTGCGCCACAAATGTTTAGGCCCATGAACACTGAAGCTTTCTTT. It is translated as CSAPQMFRPMNTEAFF.

The table lists this clonotype with a count of one. The V and J genes are TRBV18 and TRBJ2-7, with TRBD2 identical over 10 bases. CDR1 and CDR2 (germline): KGHSH, LQKENI. The CDR3 length is 14 residues. With 4 bases clipped from V and 6 bases from J, the junction kept 6 bases outside the gene matches. The CDR3 sequence: CASSQAGGPSEQYF. The CDR3 DNA reads TGTGCCAGCTCACAAGCGGGAGGGCCCTCCGAGCAGTACTTC. Full variable domain (missing parts from reference TRBV18 and TRBJ2-7): NAGVMQNPRHLVRRRGQEARLRCSPMKGHSHVYWYRQLPEEGLKFMVYLQKENIIDESGMPKERFSAEFPKEGPSILRIQQVVRGDSAAYFCASSQAGGPSEQYFGPGTRLTVT.

This clonotype was seen a few times. The V call is TRBV29-1, the J call TRBJ2-1, with a possible D match to TRBD2 (5 bases). The CDR3 is 14 amino acids. Germline-derived CDR1 and CDR2 are SQVTM and ANQGSEA. V was pared by 7 bases and J by 3 bases, with 16 bases between. The CDR3 nucleotides read TGCAGCGCCCCAAGGACTGGGAGCTACAATGAGCAGTTCTTC. This sequence encodes CSAPRTGSYNEQFF.

This clonotype was found a few times. The chain joins TRBV7-9 to TRBJ2-5; perhaps D is TRBD1 or TRBD2 (5 bases each). Trimming took 5 bases from V and 2 from J, leaving 21 bases between them. The length of the CDR3 is 17 residues. Per the germline V gene, CDR1 is SEHNR and CDR2 is FQNEAQ (reference sequence). The CDR3 nucleotides read TGTGCCAGCAGCCAGGGAGTGGATTCTATGGTTCAAGAGACCCAGTACTTC. It codes for CASSQGVDSMVQETQYF.

This clonotype has a single count. The chain recombines TRBV5-1 with TRBJ1-4; 9 positions match TRBD1. The ends lost 0 bases at V and 8 bases at J; junction bases unmatched: 8. The CDR3 spans 16 residues. Per the germline V gene, CDR1 is SGHRS and CDR2 is YFSETQ. The CDR3 is CASSLASTGGLEKLFF. CDR3 DNA: TGCGCCAGCAGCTTGGCTTCCACAGGGGGCTTGGAAAAACTGTTTTTT.

This clonotype has more than one count but fewer than ten. V is TRBV9 and J is TRBJ1-6, with D uncertain. This CDR3 is built from 13 residues. CDR1 and CDR2 (germline): SGDLS, YYNGEE. V lost 0 bases, J lost 7 bases, and 5 bases lay in between. The chain's CDR3 is CASSVGRNSPLHF. Here the CDR3 DNA reads TGTGCCAGCAGCGTAGGTCGGAATTCACCCCTCCACTTT.

V is TRBV7-3 and J is TRBJ2-1; no clear D. The germline V gene has CDR1 SGHTA and CDR2 FQGTGA. This CDR3 is 13 amino acids long. V was cut by 4 bases and J by 10 bases, with 14 bases left in between. CDR3 protein: CASSYNLDGEQFF. As DNA, the CDR3 is TGTGCCAGCAGCTATAACCTGGATGGAGAGCAGTTCTTC.

The chain has TRBV24-1 and TRBJ2-1, with 9 bases matching TRBD1. The CDR3 spans 16 residues. Germline CDR1 is KGHDR and CDR2 is SFDVKD. Germline trimming cut 4 bases from V and 8 bases from J; bases unmatched to any gene: 11. This chain's CDR3 is CATSELGQGLIDEQFF. The CDR3 DNA sequence: TGTGCCACCAGTGAACTCGGACAGGGGCTCATAGATGAGCAGTTCTTC.

The chain couples TRBV20-1 to TRBJ2-5, with a weak D call TRBD2 (5 bases). This CDR3 contains 12 residues. CDR1 DFQATT and CDR2 SNEGSKA come from the germline V gene (reference sequence). V was pared by 4 bases and J by 4 bases, with 10 bases between. CDR3 sequence: CSAMGEGETQYF. CDR3 DNA sequence: TGCAGTGCTATGGGAGAGGGAGAGACCCAGTACTTC.

This clonotype was seen only a few times. The chain is built from TRBV29-1 and TRBJ2-7; TRBD1 matches at 10 bases. Losses at the gene ends were 3 bases for V and 4 bases for J; bases not matched to a gene: 12. CDR3 length equals 16 residues. In germline, CDR1 is SQVTM, CDR2 ANQGSEA. CDR3 bases: TGCAGCGTTGAGACCGGACAGGGGGTTTTCGGTTACGAGCAGTACTTC. Amino acids: CSVETGQGVFGYEQYF.

This clonotype was seen a few times. The chain is built from TRBV28 and TRBJ1-2; 7 bases fit TRBD1. This CDR3 comprises 14 residues. V was clipped by 6 bases and J by 3 bases; unmatched bases: 7. Germline assignment: CDR1 MDHEN and CDR2 SYDVKM. The CDR3 DNA sequence: TGTGCCAGCAGGACAGGGAGTGGGGACTATGGCTACACCTTC. This encodes CASRTGSGDYGYTF.

This clonotype occurred a few times. The V call is TRBV25-1, the J call TRBJ1-1; D gene uncertain. CDR1 MGHDK and CDR2 SYGVNS come from the germline V gene. With 7 bases removed from V and 0 bases from J, the gap between germline ends came to 6 bases. This CDR3 region has 12 residues. The CDR3 nucleotides are TGTGCCAGCATGGGTCTGAACACTGAAGCTTTCTTT. This codes for CASMGLNTEAFF.

This clonotype was found a few times. The rearrangement joins TRBV27 to TRBJ2-1; D may correspond to TRBD1 or TRBD2 (5 bases each). Between the trimmed V and J ends, which lost 7 bases and 0 bases, there was a span of 19 bases. Germline CDR1 reads MNHEY; CDR2 reads SMNVEV (reference sequence). This CDR3 has 17 amino acids. The CDR3 sequence is CASTPGPRESSYNEQFF. DNA for the CDR3: TGTGCCAGCACTCCGGGTCCCAGGGAGAGCTCCTACAATGAGCAGTTCTTC.

This rearrangement joins TRBV28 to TRBJ2-1, with 11 bases matching TRBD2. Germline CDR1 is MDHEN and CDR2 is SYDVKM. The CDR3 runs 14 residues. V lost 7 bases to trimming and J lost 3 bases; unmatched junction nucleotides: 2. This CDR3 reads CASKLAGDYNEQFF. CDR3 in DNA: TGTGCCAGCAAACTAGCGGGAGACTACAATGAGCAGTTCTTC. Full variable domain (missing parts from reference TRBV28 and TRBJ2-1): DVKVTQSSRYLVKRTGEKVFLECVQDMDHENMFWYRQDPGLGLRLIYFSYDVKMKEKGDIPEGYSVSREKKERFSLILESASTNQTSMYLCASKLAGDYNEQFFGPGTRLTVL.

A few counts support this clonotype. The CDR3 DNA reads TGCAGCGTTGGGACCCTCGGACCTGAAGCTTTCTTT. Protein sequence: CSVGTLGPEAFF. The gene calls are TRBV29-1 and TRBJ1-1; no clear D gene. Germline loops: CDR1 SQVTM, CDR2 ANQGSEA. The V end lost 4 bases, the J end lost 6 bases, and 12 bases lay between the germline ends. This CDR3 has 12 amino acids.

Only a few counts were recorded for this clonotype. This chain joins TRBV2 and TRBJ1-5, with D uncertain. CDR1 SNHLY and CDR2 FYNNEI come from the germline V gene. The CDR3 is 12 residues long. The V gene lost 6 bases and the J gene lost 7 bases, with 10 bases spanning the gap. The CDR3 nucleotides are TGTGCCAGCAGGAGGACTGAACAGCCCCAGCATTTT. It translates to CASRRTEQPQHF.

This clonotype has ten or more counts. The rearrangement uses TRBV6-2 or TRBV6-3 and TRBJ2-5, with 11 bases that match TRBD2. The CDR3 runs 16 residues. The trim removed 8 bases at V and 2 bases at J, leaving 10 bases unmatched. CDR1 and CDR2 from the germline V gene are MNHEY and SVGEGT. The CDR3 bases are TGTGCCAGCTCATCCCCCTTAGCGGGGGGGCAAGAGACCCAGTACTTC. This sequence encodes CASSSPLAGGQETQYF.

The chain carries TRBV29-1 and TRBJ1-1; 10 bases match TRBD1. Germline CDR1 is SQVTM and CDR2 is ANQGSEA. This CDR3 comprises 14 residues. J lost 3 bases, V lost 6 bases, and 7 bases had no gene match. Here the CDR3 reads CSVARQGADTEAFF. The CDR3 region has the DNA TGCAGCGTCGCCCGACAGGGGGCGGACACTGAAGCTTTCTTT. Filled out from reference TRBV29-1 and TRBJ1-1, the complete variable domain reads SAVISQKPSRDICQRGTSLTIQCQVDSQVTMMFWYRQQPGQSLTLIATANQGSEATYESGFVIDKFPISRPNLTFSTLTVSNMSPEDSSIYLCSVARQGADTEAFFGQGTRLTVV.

This sequence joins TRBV4-2 and TRBJ2-1; no definite D call. The CDR3 extends over 15 amino acids. CDR1 is LGHNA, CDR2 YNFKEQ, per germline. Trimming left V 0 bases short and J 6 bases short, with 12 bases between. CDR3 in DNA: TGTGCCAGCAGCCAAGAGTGGGCCCAAGGCAATGAGCAGTTCTTC. Its protein product is CASSQEWAQGNEQFF.

CDR3 sequence (DNA): TGTGCCATCAGTGAGGAGAACACCGGGGAGCTGTTTTTT. Translating it yields CAISEENTGELFF. J is TRBJ2-2 and V is TRBV10-3; D is unclear. The germline gives CDR1 ENHRY, CDR2 SYGVKD. Trimming took 2 bases from V and 1 from J, leaving 2 bases between them. This CDR3 has 13 residues.

This chain links TRBV24-1 with TRBJ2-1; 7 bases line up with TRBD1. There are 15 residues in the CDR3. The ends lost 7 bases at V and 2 bases at J; junction bases unmatched: 7. Germline V gene lookup returns CDR1 KGHDR and CDR2 SFDVKD. CDR3 DNA sequence: TGTGCCACCAGCGGCGACAGGGACACCTACAATGAGCAGTTCTTC. It encodes CATSGDRDTYNEQFF.

The chain employs TRBV2 and TRBJ2-1; unclear D gene. The end of the DNA is better explained by TRBJ2-5, so the J call may be wrong. In germline, CDR1 is SNHLY, CDR2 FYNNEI. The CDR3 is made up of 12 amino acids. The CDR3 is CASSRHIETQYF. The CDR3 nucleotides are TGTGCCAGCAGTCGACATATAGAGACCCAGTACTTC.

The V gene is TRBV12-3 or TRBV12-4, the J gene TRBJ2-2; perhaps D is TRBD1 or TRBD2 (5 bases each). CDR3 size: 16 residues. The V end lost 4 bases, the J end lost 3 bases, and 15 bases lay between the germline ends. CDR3 protein: CASSSGTALDTGELFF. The CDR3 DNA reads TGTGCCAGCAGTTCAGGGACGGCCCTGGACACCGGGGAGCTGTTTTTT.

V usage is TRBV30 and J usage is TRBJ2-4, with D perhaps matching TRBD1 or TRBD2 (5 bases each). CDR1 GTSNPN and CDR2 SVGIG come from the germline V gene (reference sequence). The V and J ends lost 5 bases and 0 bases respectively, with 14 bases between them. The CDR3 is made up of 15 amino acids. In DNA, the CDR3 is TGTGCCTGGTGGGGGAAGGGTCTAGCCAAAAACATTCAGTACTTC. It specifies CAWWGKGLAKNIQYF.

This clonotype was seen only a few times. This chain links TRBV7-2 with TRBJ2-7, with 8 bases that match TRBD2. The CDR3 loop spans 15 amino acids. The ends lost 5 bases at V and 2 bases at J; junction bases unmatched: 8. Germline V lookup: CDR1 SGHTA, CDR2 FQGNSA. CDR3 DNA: TGTGCCAGCAGCAGTTATAGCGGGAACACCTACGAGCAGTACTTC. Translating gives CASSSYSGNTYEQYF. The whole variable domain, remainder taken from reference TRBV7-2 and TRBJ2-7, is GAGVSQSPSNKVTEKGKDVELRCDPISGHTALYWYRQSLGQGLEFLIYFQGNSAPDKSGLPSDRFSAERTGGSVSTLTIQRTQQEDSAVYLCASSSYSGNTYEQYFGPGTRLTVT.

This clonotype was recorded a few times. DNA of the CDR3: TGTGCCATCAGTGAGTCGGTGCGGAGCGACTACGAGCAGTACTTC. It is translated as CAISESVRSDYEQYF. This chain connects TRBV10-3 to TRBJ2-5; no clear D. The J call is doubtful: the DNA matches TRBJ2-7 better. CDR1 ENHRY and CDR2 SYGVKD come from the germline V gene. The length of the CDR3 is 15 residues.

The chain employs TRBV5-6 and TRBJ2-3, with 9 bases identical to TRBD2. With 1 base clipped from V and 7 bases from J, the junction kept 13 bases outside the gene matches. Germline loops: CDR1 SGHDT, CDR2 YYEEEE. The CDR3 runs 17 residues. The CDR3 sequence is CASSLIAGGLGGNTQYF. The CDR3 nucleotides read TGTGCCAGCAGCTTGATCGCGGGAGGGCTGGGCGGGAATACGCAGTATTTT.

The V gene is TRBV7-2, the J gene TRBJ2-5, with 8 bases fitting TRBD1. Germline CDR1 is SGHTA and CDR2 is FQGNSA. V shed 7 bases, J shed 5 bases, and the junction held 9 bases outside the gene matches. The CDR3 contains 14 residues. The CDR3 sequence: CASTDRAQTETQYF. Written as DNA, the CDR3 is TGTGCCAGCACGGACAGGGCCCAGACGGAGACCCAGTACTTC.

The V call is TRBV29-1, the J call TRBJ2-4; D may be TRBD2 (5 bases). Germline assignment: CDR1 SQVTM and CDR2 ANQGSEA. V gave up 0 bases and J gave up 1 base, with 10 bases separating them. CDR3 size: 15 residues. The CDR3 nucleotides read TGCAGCGTTGAAGACGAGGACTTCGCCAAAAACATTCAGTACTTC. Encoded protein: CSVEDEDFAKNIQYF.

This clonotype was seen a handful of times. The chain uses TRBV5-1 and TRBJ2-7; 10 nucleotides line up with TRBD2. The CDR3 totals 15 residues. After removal of 4 bases from V and 3 bases from J, the junction contained 7 bases not matched to a gene. CDR1 is SGHRS and CDR2 is YFSETQ in the germline V gene. In DNA form, the CDR3 reads TGCGCCAGCAGCCCCCTAGCGGGGGACCTCTACGAGCAGTACTTC. It encodes CASSPLAGDLYEQYF.